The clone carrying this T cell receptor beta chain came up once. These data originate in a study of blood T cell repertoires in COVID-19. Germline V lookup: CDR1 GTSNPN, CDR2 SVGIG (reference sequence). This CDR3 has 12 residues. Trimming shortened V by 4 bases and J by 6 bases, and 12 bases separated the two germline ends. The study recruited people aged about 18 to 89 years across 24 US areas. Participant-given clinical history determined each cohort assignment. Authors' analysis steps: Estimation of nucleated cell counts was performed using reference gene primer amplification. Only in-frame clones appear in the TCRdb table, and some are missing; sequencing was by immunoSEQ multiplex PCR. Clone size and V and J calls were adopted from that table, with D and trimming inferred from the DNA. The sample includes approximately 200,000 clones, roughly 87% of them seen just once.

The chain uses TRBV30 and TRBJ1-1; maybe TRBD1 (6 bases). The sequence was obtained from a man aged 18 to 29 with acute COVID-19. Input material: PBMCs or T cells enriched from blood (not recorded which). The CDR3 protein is CAWTRGYAEAFF. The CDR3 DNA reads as TGTGCCTGGACCAGGGGTTATGCTGAAGCTTTCTTT.